The 24 T cell receptor beta chains listed next were all sequenced from one sample in a study of T cells in Graves' hyperthyroidism and ophthalmopathy. Amplified regions were TCR beta CDR3 sequences from RNA transcripts. Researchers ran a first-round RT-PCR on the TCR CDR3 using the HTBI primer set. TCRdb itself ran the multiplex PCR reads through MiXCR, one entry per CDR3 protein. In the table there are 350,000 to 400,000 distinct CDR3 sequences, approximately 17% of which are singletons. What was sequenced was blood. The source is a man aged 18 to 35 with Graves' ophthalmopathy.

The CDR3 loop reads CASSAHRDRGHYGYTF. The CDR3 region has the DNA TGTGCCAGCAGCGCCCACCGGGACAGGGGGCATTATGGCTACACCTTC. The rearrangement uses TRBV2 and TRBJ1-2, with 12 nucleotides matching TRBD1. Per germline, CDR1 SNHLY and CDR2 FYNNEI. The V segment lost 6 bases and the J segment 5 bases; nucleotides outside the gene matches: 10. The CDR3 spans 16 residues.

This clonotype was recorded many times. The CDR3 coding sequence is TGTGCCAGCAGTGAAGACCCGGCAGCGGGGGGCCCAAGCTCCTACGAGCAGTACTTC. Translation gives CASSEDPAAGGPSSYEQYF. This sequence joins TRBV6-1 and TRBJ2-7, with 9 bases aligning to TRBD2. Trimming at V came to 1 base and at J to 0 bases, leaving 13 bases not matched to a gene. CDR1 is MNHNS, CDR2 SASEGT, per germline. This CDR3 is built from 19 residues.

In its sample, this clonotype was seen a few times. The gene calls are TRBV6-1 and TRBJ2-1, with no clear D. V lost 4 bases and J lost 4, with 8 bases in between. Germline CDR1 and CDR2: MNHNS and SASEGT. The CDR3 runs to 13 residues. The CDR3 DNA is TGTGCCAGCAGTGCGTACATATACAATGAGCAGTTCTTC. As protein: CASSAYIYNEQFF.

The V and J genes are TRBV19 and TRBJ1-6, with 9 bases matching TRBD1. J lost 13 bases, V lost 3 bases, and 7 bases had no gene match. The CDR3 has 14 amino acids. The germline V gene encodes CDR1 LNHDA and CDR2 SQIVND (reference sequence). The CDR3 nucleotides are TGTGCCAGTAGTATCGGACAGGGGTTCTATCCCCTCCACTTT. It translates to CASSIGQGFYPLHF.

This clonotype was detected many times. The chain has TRBV28 and TRBJ1-1; 8 nucleotides line up with TRBD1. The CDR3 sequence is 13 residues long. Unmatched junction bases numbered 5, after V lost 6 bases and J lost 5 bases. CDR1 and CDR2 from the germline V gene are MDHEN and SYDVKM. DNA for the CDR3: TGTGCCAGCAGCCAGGGGGCACAGACTGAAGCTTTCTTT. Its protein product is CASSQGAQTEAFF. The full variable domain, rest sourced from reference TRBV28 and TRBJ1-1, is DVKVTQSSRYLVKRTGEKVFLECVQDMDHENMFWYRQDPGLGLRLIYFSYDVKMKEKGDIPEGYSVSREKKERFSLILESASTNQTSMYLCASSQGAQTEAFFGQGTRLTVV.

A few counts support this clonotype. The V gene is TRBV6-1, the J gene TRBJ2-2, with 9 bases identical to TRBD2. Per the germline V gene, CDR1 is MNHNS and CDR2 is SASEGT. The CDR3 is made up of 15 amino acids. The V gene end was trimmed by 7 bases and the J gene end by 3 bases; junction bases not matched to a gene: 6. CDR3 nucleotide sequence: TGTGCCAGCACCAAGGCGGGAGGGGACACCGGGGAGCTGTTTTTT. Residues: CASTKAGGDTGELFF.

This chain uses TRBV18 with TRBJ2-7; tentative D call: TRBD1 (5 bases). The V end was cut by 2 bases, the J end by 4 bases, with 15 bases between. Germline V gives CDR1 KGHSH, CDR2 LQKENI. The CDR3 has 15 residues. The CDR3 spells CASSPEQGRYYEQYF. The CDR3 DNA reads as TGTGCCAGCTCACCAGAGCAGGGAAGGTATTACGAGCAGTACTTC. The variable domain in full, completed from reference TRBV18 and TRBJ2-7, reads NAGVMQNPRHLVRRRGQEARLRCSPMKGHSHVYWYRQLPEEGLKFMVYLQKENIIDESGMPKERFSAEFPKEGPSILRIQQVVRGDSAAYFCASSPEQGRYYEQYFGPGTRLTVT.

This clonotype was counted at least ten times. This chain links TRBV28 with TRBJ1-5; TRBD1 matches 7 bases. The V gene end was trimmed by 6 bases and the J gene end by 2 bases; junction bases not matched to a gene: 10. This CDR3 has 16 amino acids. CDR1 and CDR2 (germline): MDHEN, SYDVKM. DNA for the CDR3: TGTGCCAGCAGCACGACCTTAACAGGGGGCAATCAGCCCCAGCATTTT. Its translation is CASSTTLTGGNQPQHF.

The chain couples TRBV3-1 to TRBJ2-2; tentatively, D is TRBD1 or TRBD2 (5 bases each). This CDR3 spans 16 amino acids. CDR1 and CDR2 from the germline V gene are LGHDT and YNNKEL (reference sequence). Trimming pared 1 base from V and 3 bases from J, leaving 12 bases between. Here the CDR3 reads CASSQGPQGDTGELFF. CDR3 in DNA: TGTGCCAGCAGCCAAGGCCCTCAGGGAGACACCGGGGAGCTGTTTTTT.

This chain connects TRBV19 to TRBJ2-5; no firm D call. From germline, CDR1 is LNHDA and CDR2 SQIVND (reference sequence). Trimming took off 6 bases at V and 4 bases at J, with 21 bases between the two ends. The CDR3 is made up of 16 amino acids. CDR3 nucleotides: TGTGCCAGTAGGGGGTCGAGTAGTAGGTTCTTAGAGACCCAGTACTTC. Translation: CASRGSSSRFLETQYF.

This clonotype was recorded a few times. The CDR3: CASSLSWGGDTGELFF. In DNA form, the CDR3 reads TGTGCCAGCAGCTTGAGCTGGGGAGGGGACACCGGGGAGCTGTTTTTT. The J gene is TRBJ2-2, the V gene TRBV5-8, with TRBD2 identical over 7 bases. There are 16 residues in the CDR3. Germline values: CDR1 SGHTS, CDR2 YDEGEE. Trimming took 1 base from V and 3 from J; bases not matched to a gene: 6.

This clonotype was seen at least ten times. The V and J genes are TRBV7-6 and TRBJ1-4; 10 positions match TRBD1. Germline trimming cut 5 bases from V and 5 bases from J; bases unmatched to any gene: 2. Germline loops: CDR1 SGHVS, CDR2 FNYEAQ. The CDR3 consists of 14 residues. In nucleotides, the CDR3 is TGTGCCAGCAGCAAGGGACAGGGGAATGAAAAACTGTTTTTT. This gives the protein CASSKGQGNEKLFF.

This clonotype was recorded at least ten times. This chain uses TRBV3-1 with TRBJ1-1; D remains ambiguous. Germline V gene sequence: CDR1 LGHDT, CDR2 YNNKEL (reference sequence). The CDR3 spans 13 residues. The germline V and J ends were trimmed by 2 bases and 3 bases, with 7 bases remaining between them. The chain's CDR3 is CASSQQVDTEAFF. The CDR3, as DNA: TGTGCCAGCAGCCAACAGGTAGACACTGAAGCTTTCTTT. Combining the CDR3 with reference TRBV3-1 and TRBJ1-1 gives the whole variable domain DTAVSQTPKYLVTQMGNDKSIKCEQNLGHDTMYWYKQDSKKFLKIMFSYNNKELIINETVPNRFSPKSPDKAHLNLHINSLELGDSAVYFCASSQQVDTEAFFGQGTRLTVV.

This chain uses TRBV20-1 with TRBJ1-1; 7 nucleotides agree with TRBD1. The length of the CDR3 is 13 residues. Germline V gene lookup returns CDR1 DFQATT and CDR2 SNEGSKA (reference sequence). The junction had 11 bases not matched to a gene; V was cut back by 6 bases and J by 7 bases. The CDR3 nucleotides read TGCAGTGCCCTTCTCTTGGACAGGAGTGAAGCTTTCTTT. Its translation is CSALLLDRSEAFF.

This chain links TRBV18 with TRBJ2-1; 14 bases map to TRBD2. V was clipped by 8 bases and J by 8 bases; unmatched bases: 5. This CDR3 spans 14 amino acids. Per the germline V gene, CDR1 is KGHSH and CDR2 is LQKENI. The CDR3 sequence is CASSPGLAGDEQFF. The CDR3 DNA follows: TGTGCCAGCAGTCCGGGACTAGCGGGGGATGAGCAGTTCTTC.

This clonotype was recorded many times. V usage is TRBV15 and J usage is TRBJ2-1; the match to TRBD2 covers 9 bases. Trimming took 3 bases from V and 4 from J; bases not matched to a gene: 4. Germline-derived CDR1 and CDR2 are LNHNV and YYDKDF (reference sequence). This CDR3 contains 15 residues. CDR3 region: CATSSTSGYYNEQFF. The CDR3 nucleotides read TGTGCCACCAGCAGTACTAGCGGGTATTACAATGAGCAGTTCTTC. Combining the CDR3 with reference TRBV15 and TRBJ2-1 gives the whole variable domain DAMVIQNPRYQVTQFGKPVTLSCSQTLNHNVMYWYQQKSSQAPKLLFHYYDKDFNNEADTPDNFQSRRPNTSFCFLDIRSPGLGDTAMYLCATSSTSGYYNEQFFGPGTRLTVL.

The J gene is TRBJ1-3, the V gene TRBV4-1; unclear D gene. Trimming pared 4 bases from V and 4 bases from J, leaving 11 bases between. Germline CDR1 reads MGHRA; CDR2 reads YSYEKL. CDR3 length: 14 residues. CDR3 sequence (DNA): TGCGCCAGCAGCCCACTTCTTGTCGGAAACACCATATATTTT. This sequence encodes CASSPLLVGNTIYF.

For this clonotype: An end of the junction does not agree with germline; a read error may underlie this. The J gene is TRBJ1-6, the V gene TRBV5-4; D unclear. CDR3 size: 14 residues. Per the germline V gene, CDR1 is SGHNT and CDR2 is YYREEE (reference sequence). The CDR3 DNA is TGTGCCGGCAGCGTGGACGGGAATAATTCACCCCTCCACTTT. Translating gives CAGSVDGNNSPLHF.

This clonotype was detected ten times or more. The V gene is TRBV12-3 or TRBV12-4, the J gene TRBJ1-5, with a tentative D call TRBD1 (6 bases). CDR3 length equals 15 residues. Trimming removed 4 bases at V and 3 bases at J, with 13 bases between. The chain's CDR3 is CASSSVRGNNQPQHF. The CDR3 DNA reads as TGTGCCAGCAGTTCGGTCAGGGGCAACAATCAGCCCCAGCATTTT.

The sample holds many counts of this clonotype. V usage is TRBV6-1 and J usage is TRBJ2-7; D could derive from TRBD1 or TRBD2 (5 bases each). This CDR3 region has 14 residues. CDR1 is MNHNS and CDR2 is SASEGT in the germline V gene. Trimming shortened V by 9 bases and J by 0 bases, and 15 bases separated the two germline ends. CDR3 in DNA: TGTGCCAGTTCCCAAGGGGACGTCTCCTACGAGCAGTACTTC. Translated: CASSQGDVSYEQYF.

The count of this clonotype is one. The junction departs from the called germline gene at one end, perhaps through a read error. This chain links TRBV12-3 or TRBV12-4 with TRBJ1-4; maybe TRBD1 (5 bases). This CDR3 comprises 14 residues. In DNA form, the CDR3 reads TGTGCCAGCAGTTTATGGGGACGGGATGAGAAACTGTTTTTT. Translated: CASSLWGRDEKLFF.

This clonotype was observed many times. The genes are TRBV6-1 and TRBJ2-3; D possibly corresponds to TRBD2 (6 bases). This CDR3 comprises 15 residues. Trimming removed 2 bases from V and 3 bases from J, with 12 bases in between. Germline CDR1 MNHNS, CDR2 SASEGT. CDR3 in amino acids: CASSESRDFTDTQYF. For the CDR3, the DNA is TGTGCCAGCAGTGAATCCCGGGACTTTACAGATACGCAGTATTTT.

Many counts were recorded for this clonotype. This chain connects TRBV12-3 or TRBV12-4 to TRBJ1-2, with a weak D call TRBD1 (6 bases). The CDR3 has 13 residues. Trimming removed 2 bases at V and 6 bases at J, with 10 bases between. CDR3 amino acids: CASSLRDIDGYTF. Here the CDR3 DNA reads TGTGCCAGCAGTTTAAGGGACATAGATGGCTACACCTTC.

The genes are TRBV5-4 and TRBJ2-1; 16 bases match TRBD2. Germline V gene data show CDR1 as SGHNT and CDR2 as YYREEE (reference sequence). This CDR3 has 17 residues. Trimming at V came to 4 bases and at J to 4 bases, leaving 5 bases not matched to a gene. The CDR3 spells CASSPGTSGGAYNEQFF. CDR3 DNA sequence: TGTGCCAGCAGCCCCGGGACTAGCGGGGGGGCTTACAATGAGCAGTTCTTC.